This passage covers 25 T cell receptor beta chains from one sample sequenced in a study of Ad26.COV2.S vaccination and SARS-CoV-2 variants. Clones were read by immunoSEQ multiplex PCR, and TCRdb kept only the in-frame ones, dropping some. The sample holds some 190,000 clones, around nine tenths seen once. This specimen consisted of peripheral blood, obtained after recovery from COVID-19. These receptors were taken from a human donor who had recovered from COVID-19.

The chain uses TRBV29-1 and TRBJ1-1; the match to TRBD1 covers 7 bases. This CDR3 is 12 amino acids long. V shed 6 bases and J 5 bases; nucleotides not matched to a gene: 6. Per germline, CDR1 SQVTM and CDR2 ANQGSEA. CDR3 DNA: TGCAGCGTAGGGGGCGTGAGGACTGAAGCTTTCTTT. Residues: CSVGGVRTEAFF.

This chain connects TRBV10-3 to TRBJ2-7; D unclear. This CDR3 has 12 amino acids. The germline V and J ends were trimmed by 2 bases and 5 bases, with 7 bases remaining between them. The germline CDR1 and CDR2 sequences are ENHRY and SYGVKD. CDR3 residues: CAISETVHEQYF. CDR3 DNA: TGTGCCATCAGTGAGACTGTCCACGAGCAGTACTTC.

The CDR3 loop is CASSHSKGIDIEKLFF. In DNA form, the CDR3 reads TGCGCCAGCAGCCACTCCAAGGGAATAGATATTGAAAAACTGTTTTTT. The chain links TRBV4-1 to TRBJ1-4; D uncertain. Germline CDR1 and CDR2: MGHRA and YSYEKL. V was cut by 3 bases and J by 7 bases, with 18 bases left in between. This CDR3 comprises 16 residues.

This chain joins TRBV19 and TRBJ2-3, with 8 bases that match TRBD1. Germline V gene sequence: CDR1 LNHDA, CDR2 SQIVND (reference sequence). Losses at the gene ends were 3 bases for V and 4 bases for J; bases not matched to a gene: 3. The CDR3 totals 14 residues. CDR3 nucleotide sequence: TGTGCCAGTAGTATCGACAGGGGATCAGATACGCAGTATTTT. Translated: CASSIDRGSDTQYF.

The rearrangement links TRBV3-1 (or the pseudogene TRBV3-2) to TRBJ2-3; D call uncertain. This CDR3 spans 15 amino acids. Trimming removed 0 bases at V and 5 bases at J, with 12 bases between. Germline V gene data show CDR1 as LGHDT and CDR2 as YNNKEL (reference sequence). Written as DNA, the CDR3 is TGTGCCAGCAGCCAAGAGAGACTGAGTGAAGATACGCAGTATTTT. It encodes CASSQERLSEDTQYF.

The chain links TRBV11-2 to TRBJ1-1; unclear D gene. Deletions cut 3 bases from V and 0 bases from J, with 14 bases between. The CDR3 is 16 residues long. CDR1 and CDR2 from the germline V gene are SGHAT and FQNNGV. CDR3 bases: TGTGCCAGCAGCTTGCCGACGGGCAGCATGAACACTGAAGCTTTCTTT. This codes for CASSLPTGSMNTEAFF.

This chain links TRBV19 with TRBJ1-2; D unresolved. This CDR3 spans 12 amino acids. Per germline, CDR1 LNHDA and CDR2 SQIVND (reference sequence). V was clipped by 3 bases and J by 6 bases, with 8 bases between them. In DNA form, the CDR3 reads TGTGCCAGTAGTATTCGGCTTAATGGCTACACCTTC. It is translated as CASSIRLNGYTF.

Only one count was recorded for this clone. J is TRBJ2-7 and V is TRBV2; D uncertain. The ends were cut back, 1 base at V and 7 bases at J, with 11 bases in the middle. This CDR3 is 13 amino acids long. The germline V gene has CDR1 SNHLY and CDR2 FYNNEI. CDR3 sequence (DNA): TGTGCCAGCAGTGAAGGAGGATTAAGGGAGCAGTACTTC. Amino acids: CASSEGGLREQYF. Drawing the rest from reference TRBV2 and TRBJ2-7, the complete variable domain is EPEVTQTPSHQVTQMGQEVILRCVPISNHLYFYWYRQILGQKVEFLVSFYNNEISEKSEIFDDQFSVERPDGSNFTLKIRSTKLEDSAMYFCASSEGGLREQYFGPGTRLTVT.

The chain recombines TRBV10-1 with TRBJ2-1; TRBD2 matches 11 bases. Looked up from germline, CDR1 is WNHNN and CDR2 is SYGVQD (reference sequence). This CDR3 is 18 amino acids long. The trim removed 6 bases at V and 5 bases at J, leaving 15 bases unmatched. The CDR3 DNA is TGCGCCAGCAGCACCTCACTAGCGGGAGTTCGCCGAAACAATGAGCAGTTCTTC. Translation: CASSTSLAGVRRNNEQFF.

This chain links TRBV27 with TRBJ2-1; 9 nucleotides agree with TRBD2. Germline V lookup: CDR1 MNHEY, CDR2 SMNVEV (reference sequence). The CDR3 is made up of 15 amino acids. Trimming at V came to 4 bases and at J to 7 bases, leaving 8 bases not matched to a gene. The CDR3 sequence: CASSSQFGLANEQFF. The DNA of the CDR3 is TGTGCCAGCAGTTCTCAATTCGGACTAGCGAATGAGCAGTTCTTC.

This rearrangement joins TRBV19 to TRBJ1-1; TRBD1 agrees at 7 bases. V dropped 8 bases and J dropped 0; count of bases not matched to a gene: 9. The CDR3 covers 15 residues. Per the germline V gene, CDR1 is LNHDA and CDR2 is SQIVND (reference sequence). The CDR3 protein is CASLDSTGMNTEAFF. The CDR3 coding sequence is TGTGCCAGTCTCGACTCGACAGGGATGAACACTGAAGCTTTCTTT. Filled out from reference TRBV19 and TRBJ1-1, the complete variable domain reads DGGITQSPKYLFRKEGQNVTLSCEQNLNHDAMYWYRQDPGQGLRLIYYSQIVNDFQKGDIAEGYSVSREKKESFPLTVTSAQKNPTAFYLCASLDSTGMNTEAFFGQGTRLTVV.

This sequence joins TRBV6-5 and TRBJ2-5; D unresolved. Trimming shortened V by 5 bases and J by 5 bases, and 6 bases separated the two germline ends. The CDR3 spans 11 residues. The germline V gene encodes CDR1 MNHEY and CDR2 SVGAGI. DNA of the CDR3: TGTGCCAGCAGTCACGGGGAGACCCAGTACTTC. It encodes CASSHGETQYF.

Here the CDR3 reads CASSPVAGGTDTQYF. In DNA form, the CDR3 reads TGTGCCAGCAGCCCCGTCGCTGGGGGCACAGATACGCAGTATTTT. The gene calls are TRBV7-3 and TRBJ2-3; D is unclear. The ends were cut back, 5 bases at V and 1 base at J, with 13 bases in the middle. Germline V gene lookup returns CDR1 SGHTA and CDR2 FQGTGA. This CDR3 region has 15 residues. The full variable domain, in which reference TRBV7-3 and TRBJ2-3 provide the parts outside the CDR3, is GAGVSQTPSNKVTEKGKYVELRCDPISGHTALYWYRQSLGQGPEFLIYFQGTGAADDSGLPNDRFFAVRPEGSVSTLKIQRTERGDSAVYLCASSPVAGGTDTQYFGPGTRLTVL.

The gene calls are TRBV3-1 (or the pseudogene TRBV3-2) and TRBJ2-5; D not resolved. The CDR3 has 15 amino acids. The germline V gene has CDR1 LGHDT and CDR2 YNNKEL (reference sequence). V was shortened by 0 bases and J by 0 bases, with 8 bases between the two germline ends. DNA for the CDR3: TGTGCCAGCAGCCAAGACCAATTTAACCAAGAGACCCAGTACTTC. Translated, it gives CASSQDQFNQETQYF.

The chain is built from TRBV2 and TRBJ1-2; 7 nucleotides line up with TRBD1. Germline-derived CDR1 and CDR2 are SNHLY and FYNNEI. V trimming: 8 bases; J trimming: 7 bases; junction bases outside the gene matches: 4. The CDR3 extends over 11 amino acids. The CDR3 is CASGNRGGYTF. The CDR3, as DNA: TGTGCCAGCGGGAACAGGGGTGGCTACACCTTC.

V and J are TRBV5-1 and TRBJ2-7; 9 nucleotides line up with TRBD1. The CDR3 is made up of 16 amino acids. Germline trimming cut 4 bases from V and 2 bases from J; bases unmatched to any gene: 10. Germline V CDR1 and CDR2: SGHRS, YFSETQ. The CDR3 region has the DNA TGCGCCAGCAGCCCATCAACCGGGACAGGGACCTACGAGCAGTACTTC. Residues: CASSPSTGTGTYEQYF. Full variable domain (missing parts from reference TRBV5-1 and TRBJ2-7): KAGVTQTPRYLIKTRGQQVTLSCSPISGHRSVSWYQQTPGQGLQFLFEYFSETQRNKGNFPGRFSGRQFSNSRSEMNVSTLELGDSALYLCASSPSTGTGTYEQYFGPGTRLTVT.

The chain joins TRBV2 to TRBJ2-5, with TRBD1 identical over 10 bases. Germline V gives CDR1 SNHLY, CDR2 FYNNEI. This CDR3 is built from 13 residues. The V gene end was trimmed by 8 bases and the J gene end by 5 bases; junction bases not matched to a gene: 5. Here the CDR3 reads CASFRDRGETQYF. The CDR3 nucleotides are TGTGCCAGCTTCCGGGACAGGGGTGAGACCCAGTACTTC.

The J gene is TRBJ1-5, the V gene TRBV6-5, with D unclear. CDR3 length equals 13 residues. Germline V CDR1 and CDR2: MNHEY, SVGAGI. V shed 7 bases and J shed 4 bases, with 11 bases lying between them. CDR3 region: CASIREGNQPQHF. The DNA of the CDR3 is TGTGCCAGCATAAGAGAGGGAAATCAGCCCCAGCATTTT.

With respect to this clone: The junction and the germline gene differ at one end; a read error may be behind it. The chain is built from TRBV4-1 and TRBJ2-1; 14 positions agree with TRBD2. CDR3 length equals 14 residues. Germline V gives CDR1 MGHRA, CDR2 YSYEKL. The CDR3 bases are TGCGCCAGCAGCCAAGATGGGACTAGCGGGAGCAGGGTCTTC. It translates to CASSQDGTSGSRVF.

This clone came up once. J is TRBJ1-1 and V is TRBV18; the D is unclear. Deletions cut 3 bases from V and 1 base from J, with 15 bases between. The germline gives CDR1 KGHSH, CDR2 LQKENI. CDR3 length: 16 amino acids. The CDR3 protein is CASSPFRVSGNTEAFF. CDR3 DNA: TGTGCCAGCTCACCTTTTAGGGTCAGCGGGAACACTGAAGCTTTCTTT.

This clone was counted a single time. J is TRBJ2-1 and V is TRBV6-5; unclear D gene. CDR3 length: 14 amino acids. Germline V gene sequence: CDR1 MNHEY, CDR2 SVGAGI. With 5 bases removed from V and 11 bases from J, the gap between germline ends came to 19 bases. This CDR3 is CASSTRSRSTKQFF. CDR3 nucleotides: TGTGCCAGCAGTACAAGGTCCAGGAGCACGAAGCAGTTCTTC.

In its sample, this clone was seen once. The rearrangement uses TRBV5-1 and TRBJ2-4; D could derive from TRBD1 or TRBD2 (5 bases each). CDR1 SGHRS and CDR2 YFSETQ come from the germline V gene. V was clipped by 1 base and J by 4 bases, with 21 bases between them. CDR3 length equals 18 residues. The CDR3 bases are TGCGCCAGCAGCTTGCCCCCCGGGGCAGGGCTTAAAAAAAACATTCAGTACTTC. Translated, it gives CASSLPPGAGLKKNIQYF.

The genes are TRBV13 and TRBJ2-1, with D possibly matching TRBD1 (6 bases). Deletions cut 5 bases from V and 4 bases from J, with 9 bases between. CDR1 is PRHDT, CDR2 FYEKMQ, per germline (reference sequence). The CDR3 has 13 amino acids. The CDR3 region is CASSRGQYNEQFF. CDR3 DNA sequence: TGTGCCAGCAGCCGAGGACAGTACAATGAGCAGTTCTTC.

This clone was found once. The chain links TRBV19 to TRBJ1-5; 7 bases are a match to TRBD1. V lost 7 bases to trimming and J lost 5 bases; unmatched junction nucleotides: 11. The CDR3 is made up of 15 amino acids. Germline-derived CDR1 and CDR2 are LNHDA and SQIVND (reference sequence). The CDR3 here is CASNPDRANYQPQHF. CDR3 sequence (DNA): TGTGCCAGTAACCCTGACAGGGCTAATTATCAGCCCCAGCATTTT. The full variable domain, in which reference TRBV19 and TRBJ1-5 provide the parts outside the CDR3, is DGGITQSPKYLFRKEGQNVTLSCEQNLNHDAMYWYRQDPGQGLRLIYYSQIVNDFQKGDIAEGYSVSREKKESFPLTVTSAQKNPTAFYLCASNPDRANYQPQHFGDGTRLSIL.

The chain joins TRBV10-3 to TRBJ1-4; D is unclear. The CDR3 is 15 residues long. Trimming removed 7 bases from V and 7 bases from J, with 19 bases in between. CDR1 ENHRY and CDR2 SYGVKD come from the germline V gene. CDR3 nucleotides: TGTGCCATCAAGGATAGTTCGGGGAACGGTGAAAAACTGTTTTTT. Amino acid sequence: CAIKDSSGNGEKLFF.